The clone carrying this TCR beta chain was found a few times. Germline V CDR1 and CDR2: SGHTA, FQGNSA. There are 12 residues in the CDR3. V dropped 5 bases and J dropped 9 bases, with 11 bases sitting between them. Using its own MiXCR run on the PCR reads, TCRdb lists one record per CDR3 protein. The sample consists of just under 20,000 distinct CDR3 sequences, approximately 40% of them appearing once. The sample is drawn from a study of tumor-infiltrating lymphocytes in oesophageal squamous cell carcinoma. The sequenced sample was esophageal tumor tissue. V and J are TRBV7-2 and TRBJ2-1; D might be TRBD1 (5 bases). This clonotype was obtained from a male donor with esophageal squamous cell carcinoma. The CDR3 DNA follows: TGTGCCAGCAGCGATTGGGGCGGTGAGCAGTTCTTC. Its translation is CASSDWGGEQFF.